The 30 T cell receptor beta chains below come from one sample, sequenced in a study of regulatory T cells in long-lasting Graves disease. Researchers made TCR beta libraries by using iRepertoire HTBI primers and running Arm-PCR on CDR3 regions. TCRdb redid the calling of the multiplex PCR reads with MiXCR, one entry per CDR3 protein. The data hold around 460,000 distinct CDR3 sequences, with 20% to 25% observed a single time. Time point described: persistent/refractory GD, antithyroid drugs over 5 years with positive TRAb. Preparation of the TCR library used RNA extracted from PBMCs. Sequences were derived from peripheral blood mononuclear cells (PBMCs), sampled when the disease was refractory, from a patient treated with antithyroid drugs. Every receptor here comes from a female donor with Graves disease.

The J gene is TRBJ1-5, the V gene TRBV20-1; 7 nucleotides agree with TRBD1. The CDR3 extends over 14 amino acids. Per the germline V gene, CDR1 is DFQATT and CDR2 is SNEGSKA (reference sequence). Trimming removed 3 bases from V and 4 bases from J; junction bases left unmatched: 6. The CDR3 region is CSASSDRINQPQHF. The DNA for the CDR3 is TGCAGTGCTAGCTCGGACAGGATAAATCAGCCCCAGCATTTT.

This clonotype was detected a few times. The chain is built from TRBV5-1 and TRBJ2-7, with a weak D call TRBD2 (5 bases). Germline assignment: CDR1 SGHRS and CDR2 YFSETQ. With 1 base removed from V and 1 base from J, the gap between germline ends came to 18 bases. There are 17 residues in the CDR3. The CDR3 here is CASSLLGRSRNSYEQYF. CDR3 bases: TGCGCCAGCAGCTTGTTGGGGAGAAGTCGGAATTCCTACGAGCAGTACTTC.

In this sample, this clonotype turned up many times. This sequence joins TRBV28 and TRBJ1-5, with D tentatively TRBD1 (5 bases). The germline V and J ends were trimmed by 7 bases and 0 bases, with 16 bases remaining between them. The CDR3 has 16 residues. CDR1 is MDHEN and CDR2 is SYDVKM in the germline V gene. This chain's CDR3 is CASTSGGGFSNQPQHF. For the CDR3, the DNA is TGTGCCAGCACCTCGGGGGGGGGATTTAGCAATCAGCCCCAGCATTTT.

A word on this clonotype: The junction and the germline gene differ at one end; a read error may be behind it. V gene TRBV15 combines with J gene TRBJ1-4; 9 positions agree with TRBD1. The CDR3 loop spans 15 amino acids. Germline V gives CDR1 LNHNV, CDR2 YYDKDF (reference sequence). DNA of the CDR3: TGTGCCACCAGCAGTCCACGGACAGGGGAAGAAAAACTGTCTTTT. This gives the protein CATSSPRTGEEKLSF.

V gene TRBV5-1 combines with J gene TRBJ1-2, with D possibly TRBD1 on 5 matching bases. This CDR3 is built from 13 residues. Trimming took off 0 bases at V and 6 bases at J, with 9 bases between the two ends. Germline lookup yields CDR1 SGHRS and CDR2 YFSETQ. The CDR3 region has the DNA TGCGCCAGCAGCTTGGGCAGGGCCAATGGCTACACCTTC. It encodes CASSLGRANGYTF.

This clonotype was observed at least ten times. The CDR3 DNA reads as TGTGCCAGTAGTATCGGAGGGGGTTTTACCCTGAACTATGGCTACACCTTC. Protein: CASSIGGGFTLNYGYTF. The rearrangement joins TRBV19 to TRBJ1-2, with a tentative D call TRBD1 (6 bases). CDR3 length equals 17 residues. In germline, CDR1 is LNHDA, CDR2 SQIVND (reference sequence). Deletions cut 3 bases from V and 2 bases from J, with 19 bases between.

This clonotype came up many times. The V and J genes are TRBV7-2 and TRBJ2-5; D gene ambiguous. CDR3 length: 15 amino acids. Germline V gives CDR1 SGHTA, CDR2 FQGNSA. V lost 0 bases and J 0 bases, leaving 8 bases between the germline ends. The CDR3 DNA reads as TGTGCCAGCAGCTTAGCGGCGGAGCACCAAGAGACCCAGTACTTC. Its translation is CASSLAAEHQETQYF.

This clonotype showed up just once. The chain combines TRBV18 with TRBJ1-5; tentatively, D is TRBD1 (5 bases). The CDR3 length is 15 residues. V lost 3 bases and J lost 0, with 9 bases in between. Looked up from germline, CDR1 is KGHSH and CDR2 is LQKENI. CDR3 residues: CASSPTAHSNQPQHF. The CDR3, as DNA: TGTGCCAGCTCACCGACAGCCCATAGCAATCAGCCCCAGCATTTT.

This clonotype appeared a few times. The J gene is TRBJ1-5, the V gene TRBV4-3; maybe TRBD1 (6 bases). This CDR3 is built from 15 residues. Trimming cost V 3 bases and J 1 base, with 10 bases left between them. CDR1 and CDR2 from the germline V gene are LGHNA and YSLEER. CDR3 in amino acids: CASSQDRQSNQPQHF. CDR3 coding DNA: TGCGCCAGCAGCCAGGACAGACAGAGCAATCAGCCCCAGCATTTT.

V gene TRBV20-1 combines with J gene TRBJ2-1; TRBD1 matches at 7 bases. The CDR3 runs to 14 residues. Germline CDR1 and CDR2: DFQATT and SNEGSKA (reference sequence). J was trimmed by 6 bases and V by 6 bases; bases with no gene match: 11. CDR3 sequence (DNA): TGCAGTGCAGGGGGCTCTCGAGGGGGCAATGAGCAGTTCTTC. It translates to CSAGGSRGGNEQFF.

This clonotype was picked up many times. The chain employs TRBV11-3 and TRBJ2-7, with 14 bases matching TRBD2. CDR1 and CDR2 (germline): SGHNT, YENEEA. The CDR3 has 18 amino acids. Trimming cost V 5 bases and J 2 bases; bases outside gene matches: 11. CDR3 bases: TGTGCCAGCAGCCGCTTAGGTTGGGGACTAGCGGGGGCCTACGAGCAGTACTTC. This codes for CASSRLGWGLAGAYEQYF.

This clonotype was counted between two and nine times. The chain uses TRBV29-1 and TRBJ2-7; D is unclear. The V and J ends lost 0 bases and 5 bases respectively, with 14 bases between them. Germline V gene lookup returns CDR1 SQVTM and CDR2 ANQGSEA. This CDR3 has 14 residues. CDR3 region: CSVEDGIPPNEQYF. The CDR3 nucleotides read TGCAGCGTTGAAGATGGGATACCCCCAAACGAGCAGTACTTC.

This clonotype was detected many times. J is TRBJ1-5 and V is TRBV19, with D uncertain. Trimming pared 0 bases from V and 3 bases from J, leaving 9 bases between. In germline, CDR1 is LNHDA, CDR2 SQIVND (reference sequence). The CDR3 contains 15 residues. The CDR3 DNA follows: TGTGCCAGTAGTATAGAACACAGTCCCAATCAGCCCCAGCATTTT. This sequence encodes CASSIEHSPNQPQHF.

V and J are TRBV4-1 and TRBJ1-1; no definite D call. Germline assignment: CDR1 MGHRA and CDR2 YSYEKL. V lost 0 bases, J lost 4 bases, and 9 bases lay in between. This CDR3 is built from 14 residues. As DNA, the CDR3 is TGCGCCAGCAGCCAAGACAACGTATTCACTGAAGCTTTCTTT. It encodes CASSQDNVFTEAFF.

In its sample, this clonotype was seen many times. The V call is TRBV12-5, the J call TRBJ1-1; D is unclear. The CDR3 totals 12 residues. From germline, CDR1 is LGHNT and CDR2 FRNRAP. The germline V and J ends were trimmed by 5 bases and 4 bases, with 8 bases remaining between them. For the CDR3, the DNA is TGTGCTAGTGGTCCGGTGGGCACTGAAGCTTTCTTT. This sequence encodes CASGPVGTEAFF.

This sequence joins TRBV9 and TRBJ2-7; 9 bases agree with TRBD1. Germline V gives CDR1 SGDLS, CDR2 YYNGEE. CDR3 length: 14 amino acids. V was pared by 0 bases and J by 4 bases, with 2 bases of the junction left unmatched. The CDR3 DNA follows: TGTGCCAGCAGCGTAGCTGGACAGGGGTACGAGCAGTACTTC. It codes for CASSVAGQGYEQYF.

Many counts were recorded for this clonotype. This chain uses TRBV20-1 with TRBJ2-7, with no clear D. CDR3 length: 11 amino acids. In germline, CDR1 is DFQATT, CDR2 SNEGSKA (reference sequence). The germline V and J ends were trimmed by 1 base and 2 bases, with 3 bases remaining between them. CDR3: CSARGTYEQYF. The CDR3 DNA sequence: TGCAGTGCTAGAGGAACCTACGAGCAGTACTTC.

This clonotype was seen once. This clone may be a read error of a much larger clone one base away. V usage is TRBV6-5 and J usage is TRBJ2-5; tentatively, D is TRBD2 (6 bases). From germline, CDR1 is MNHEY and CDR2 SVGAGI. There are 13 residues in the CDR3. Trimming stripped 11 bases from V and 2 bases from J, with 15 bases between. The CDR3 sequence: CAGGVLDQETQYF. In DNA form, the CDR3 reads TGTGCCGGCGGGGTCCTGGATCAAGAGACCCAGTACTTC.

The rearrangement uses TRBV7-2 and TRBJ1-5; 9 nucleotides line up with TRBD1. With V trimmed by 5 bases and J by 8 bases, 4 bases remained unmatched. The CDR3 runs 13 residues. CDR1 and CDR2 (germline): SGHTA, FQGNSA. The CDR3: CASSTRTGEPQHF. The CDR3 DNA sequence: TGTGCCAGCAGCACGAGGACAGGGGAGCCCCAGCATTTT.

This clonotype occurred many times. V and J are TRBV19 and TRBJ1-6; 7 nucleotides line up with TRBD1. Looked up from germline, CDR1 is LNHDA and CDR2 is SQIVND (reference sequence). Trimming took 8 bases from V and 6 from J; bases not matched to a gene: 7. The CDR3 extends over 14 amino acids. The CDR3, as DNA: TGTGCCAGTGGGACCGGGACAGCTAATTCACCCCTCCACTTT. It encodes CASGTGTANSPLHF.

This clonotype came up many times. This chain uses TRBV6-2 or TRBV6-3 with TRBJ1-6, with TRBD1 identical over 8 bases. Trimming at V came to 2 bases and at J to 10 bases, leaving 10 bases not matched to a gene. The CDR3 consists of 16 residues. Germline CDR1 reads MNHEY; CDR2 reads SVGEGT. The CDR3 DNA reads TGTGCCAGCAGTTACATGGCAGGGGGCGTTGGATCACCCCTCCACTTT. It specifies CASSYMAGGVGSPLHF.

This clonotype was seen more than once but under ten times. This may stem from a read error, because a much larger clone lies one nucleotide away. V usage is TRBV28 and J usage is TRBJ2-5; weak D call: TRBD2 (6 bases). Germline V CDR1 and CDR2: MDHEN, SYDVKM. The CDR3 length is 13 residues. The CDR3 loop is CASSFGSRETRYF. CDR3 DNA: TGTGCCAGCAGTTTTGGCAGCCGGGAGACCCGGTACTTC. The full variable domain, rest sourced from reference TRBV28 and TRBJ2-5, is DVKVTQSSRYLVKRTGEKVFLECVQDMDHENMFWYRQDPGLGLRLIYFSYDVKMKEKGDIPEGYSVSREKKERFSLILESASTNQTSMYLCASSFGSRETRYFGPGTRLLVL.

This clonotype was found many times. CDR3 residues: CAISPEPDTYEQYF. CDR3 in DNA: TGTGCCATCAGTCCGGAACCTGATACTTACGAGCAGTACTTC. The chain recombines TRBV10-3 with TRBJ2-7; D not certain. CDR1 is ENHRY, CDR2 SYGVKD, per germline. The CDR3 length is 14 residues. Trimming left V 5 bases short and J 4 bases short, with 15 bases between.

The chain carries TRBV4-1 and TRBJ2-5, with 8 positions matching TRBD1. The CDR3 sequence is 15 residues long. Trimming at V came to 1 base and at J to 4 bases, leaving 5 bases not matched to a gene. The germline CDR1 and CDR2 sequences are MGHRA and YSYEKL. The CDR3 here is CASSQGGRGRETQYF. The CDR3 bases are TGCGCCAGCAGCCAAGGCGGCAGGGGGCGAGAGACCCAGTACTTC.

In regard to this clonotype: A much larger clone sits a single nucleotide away, making a read error possible. The CDR3 does not end in the conserved phenylalanine or tryptophan, so this is likely a read error. The chain carries TRBV12-3 or TRBV12-4 and TRBJ2-7; tentatively, D is TRBD2 (7 bases). Trimming took off 7 bases at V and 2 bases at J, with 15 bases between the two ends. The CDR3 contains 14 residues. CDR3 nucleotide sequence: TGTGCCAGCACACAAGGGGGGGGTGCCTACGAGCAGTACCTC. Its translation: CASTQGGGAYEQYL.

In the case of this clonotype: The conserved closing phenylalanine or tryptophan is absent in this CDR3, likely reflecting a read error. This rearrangement joins TRBV3-1 to TRBJ1-2, with D perhaps TRBD1 (6 bases). V was cut by 4 bases and J by 7 bases, with 13 bases left in between. CDR3 length: 13 amino acids. The germline V gene encodes CDR1 LGHDT and CDR2 YNNKEL (reference sequence). In DNA form, the CDR3 reads TGTGCCAGCAGCCGGGGGAGGGGGTCTGGCTACACCCTC. Its translation is CASSRGRGSGYTL.

This clonotype was detected ten times or more. The CDR3 reads CASSLNRVNYGYTF. CDR3 sequence (DNA): TGTGCCAGCAGCTTAAACAGGGTGAACTATGGCTACACCTTC. This chain uses TRBV28 with TRBJ1-2, with D tentatively TRBD1 (6 bases). Trimming took off 6 bases at V and 2 bases at J, with 13 bases between the two ends. The CDR3 extends over 14 amino acids. Germline V gene lookup returns CDR1 MDHEN and CDR2 SYDVKM.

This clonotype was observed at least ten times. V and J are TRBV29-1 and TRBJ1-2; D not certain. Germline CDR1 SQVTM, CDR2 ANQGSEA. Trimming removed 4 bases from V and 3 bases from J, with 9 bases in between. The CDR3 is made up of 12 amino acids. For the CDR3, the DNA is TGCAGCGTTGGCCCCGGGGACTATGGCTACACCTTC. Translating it yields CSVGPGDYGYTF.

This sequence joins TRBV2 and TRBJ2-2, with D perhaps matching TRBD1 (5 bases). Germline values: CDR1 SNHLY, CDR2 FYNNEI. Trimming left V 6 bases short and J 1 base short, with 9 bases between. The CDR3 is 14 amino acids. The CDR3 spells CASRATENTGELFF. The CDR3 region has the DNA TGTGCCAGCAGGGCGACAGAGAACACCGGGGAGCTGTTTTTT.

This clonotype showed up many times. The V gene is TRBV20-1, the J gene TRBJ2-5, with TRBD1 identical over 7 bases. From germline, CDR1 is DFQATT and CDR2 SNEGSKA (reference sequence). With 0 bases clipped from V and 2 bases from J, the junction kept 3 bases outside the gene matches. The CDR3 is 14 residues long. Here the CDR3 reads CSARDKGAQETQYF. CDR3 nucleotides: TGCAGTGCTAGAGATAAGGGGGCACAAGAGACCCAGTACTTC.